This passage covers 22 T cell receptor beta chains from one sample sequenced in a study of shared clonotypes between healthy human individuals. The repertoire was sequenced with immunoSEQ multiplex PCR; TCRdb's copy has only in-frame clones and lacks some. The sample yields around 1.1 million clones, roughly 77% seen once. Sequencing was carried out using memory CD4+ T cells from PBMCs. The subset was: CD45RA-negative fraction. The receptors originated from a man between 18 and 35 years old in good health. Some clones in this sample may be carry-over from other donors' samples.

This chain joins TRBV6-1 and TRBJ1-1, with a possible D match to TRBD1 (6 bases). The CDR3 is made up of 15 amino acids. Per germline, CDR1 MNHNS and CDR2 SASEGT. Between the trimmed V and J ends, which lost 4 bases and 1 base, there was a span of 13 bases. The CDR3 DNA sequence: TGTGCCAGCAGTGGGTCTAGGGGACAGAACACTGAAGCTTTCTTT. Its translation: CASSGSRGQNTEAFF.

In this sample, this clone turned up once. The chain has TRBV7-9 and TRBJ1-2; D gene unclear. This CDR3 is built from 16 residues. V gave up 3 bases and J gave up 7 bases, with 21 bases separating them. Germline lookup yields CDR1 SEHNR and CDR2 FQNEAQ (reference sequence). For the CDR3, the DNA is TGTGCCAGCAGCTTTTCGTCGAGCCTTGGCTTGGGTGGCTACACCTTC. It codes for CASSFSSSLGLGGYTF.

For the CDR3, the DNA is TGTGCCAGCAGTGACCGCGCGGGACCCACGAACACTGAAGCTTTCTTT. It encodes CASSDRAGPTNTEAFF. This chain uses TRBV2 with TRBJ1-1; maybe TRBD1 (5 bases). The length of the CDR3 is 16 residues. Trimming pared 3 bases from V and 1 base from J, leaving 15 bases between. Germline assignment: CDR1 SNHLY and CDR2 FYNNEI.

The CDR3 DNA reads as TGTGCCAGCAGGGTCGGGATGAACACCGGGGAGCTGTTTTTT. Protein product: CASRVGMNTGELFF. This rearrangement joins TRBV6-1 to TRBJ2-2; a weak D match, TRBD2 (5 bases). This CDR3 is built from 14 residues. Between the trimmed V and J ends, which lost 6 bases and 1 base, there was a span of 9 bases. From germline, CDR1 is MNHNS and CDR2 SASEGT.

In the case of this clone: Other DNA sequences in the same sample also yield this CDR3. The genes are TRBV7-2 and TRBJ2-7, with TRBD2 matching 9 bases. After removal of 5 bases from V and 3 bases from J, the junction contained 8 bases not matched to a gene. The CDR3 runs 15 residues. From germline, CDR1 is SGHTA and CDR2 FQGNSA. The CDR3 loop is CASSPRLAGDYEQYF. Here the CDR3 DNA reads TGTGCCAGCAGCCCCCGCTTAGCGGGAGACTACGAGCAGTACTTC.

The V and J genes are TRBV7-9 and TRBJ1-2, with 8 bases that match TRBD1. Trimming cost V 5 bases and J 4 bases; bases outside gene matches: 18. Germline V gene lookup returns CDR1 SEHNR and CDR2 FQNEAQ (reference sequence). The CDR3 length is 18 residues. The CDR3, as DNA: TGTGCCAGCAGCCCCTGGGCAGGGGGCGCGGGATCGGGCTATGGCTACACCTTC. It specifies CASSPWAGGAGSGYGYTF.

The chain has TRBV5-6 and TRBJ2-3, with D possibly TRBD1 on 6 matching bases. The germline V gene encodes CDR1 SGHDT and CDR2 YYEEEE. The V gene lost 1 base and the J gene lost 5 bases, with 17 bases spanning the gap. The CDR3 consists of 16 residues. CDR3 bases: TGTGCCAGCAGCTTGCGGTCTTGGCAGGGGATAGATACGCAGTATTTT. Amino acids: CASSLRSWQGIDTQYF.

The rearrangement uses TRBV10-3 and TRBJ2-1, with 9 bases identical to TRBD2. This CDR3 has 14 amino acids. Germline-derived CDR1 and CDR2 are ENHRY and SYGVKD. V lost 6 bases to trimming and J lost 9 bases; unmatched junction nucleotides: 9. CDR3 region: CAIRSASGIGEQFF. CDR3 in DNA: TGTGCCATCAGATCGGCTAGCGGGATCGGTGAGCAGTTCTTC.

V usage is TRBV7-2 and J usage is TRBJ2-6; D remains ambiguous. The CDR3 loop spans 17 amino acids. V dropped 1 base and J dropped 0 bases, with 10 bases sitting between them. The germline gives CDR1 SGHTA, CDR2 FQGNSA. The CDR3 loop is CASSLVVGSSGANVLTF. The CDR3 DNA is TGTGCCAGCAGCTTAGTCGTGGGCTCCTCTGGGGCCAACGTCCTGACTTTC.

The rearrangement uses TRBV7-2 and TRBJ2-7; 10 positions agree with TRBD2. There are 15 residues in the CDR3. Germline-derived CDR1 and CDR2 are SGHTA and FQGNSA. V was clipped by 4 bases and J by 4 bases; unmatched bases: 7. The CDR3 coding sequence is TGTGCCAGCAGCTCAGCGGGAGGGCCTCAATACGAGCAGTACTTC. As protein: CASSSAGGPQYEQYF.

Details on this clone: The same CDR3 is also encoded by other DNA sequences in this sample. The V gene is TRBV7-8, the J gene TRBJ1-2; D gene unclear. There are 13 residues in the CDR3. CDR1 is SGHVS and CDR2 is FQNEAQ in the germline V gene. With 1 base removed from V and 4 bases from J, the gap between germline ends came to 7 bases. CDR3 bases: TGTGCCAGCAGCTTAGTGGGGAGCTATGGCTACACCTTC. Amino acid sequence: CASSLVGSYGYTF.

The rearrangement uses TRBV10-3 and TRBJ1-2; 8 nucleotides agree with TRBD1. CDR1 is ENHRY and CDR2 is SYGVKD in the germline V gene. There are 15 residues in the CDR3. Germline trimming cut 0 bases from V and 4 bases from J; bases unmatched to any gene: 4. This CDR3 reads CAISESGQGFYGYTF. Here the CDR3 DNA reads TGTGCCATCAGTGAGTCCGGACAGGGATTCTATGGCTACACCTTC.

This clone has more than one count but fewer than ten. The chain joins TRBV10-1 to TRBJ2-5; possibly TRBD2 for D (5 bases). The germline CDR1 and CDR2 sequences are WNHNN and SYGVQD (reference sequence). CDR3 size: 12 residues. V was cut by 4 bases and J by 5 bases, with 8 bases left in between. In DNA form, the CDR3 reads TGCGCCAGCAGTGGCCCGGGGGAGACCCAGTACTTC. Protein: CASSGPGETQYF.

J is TRBJ1-2 and V is TRBV6-6, with no clear D. CDR1 is MNHNY and CDR2 is SVGAGI in the germline V gene (reference sequence). This CDR3 is 16 amino acids long. The ends were cut back, 4 bases at V and 1 base at J, with 16 bases in the middle. Here the CDR3 DNA reads TGTGCCAGCAGTTCCCCCTCCTCGATTCGTAACTATGGCTACACCTTC. It encodes CASSSPSSIRNYGYTF.

This chain connects TRBV5-1 to TRBJ2-2; TRBD1 might be the D (6 bases). V lost 4 bases and J 2 bases, leaving 12 bases between the germline ends. The CDR3 consists of 15 residues. Germline CDR1 is SGHRS and CDR2 is YFSETQ. CDR3 protein: CASSTGTVNTGELFF. The DNA for the CDR3 is TGCGCCAGCAGCACAGGGACGGTAAACACCGGGGAGCTGTTTTTT.

The gene calls are TRBV30 and TRBJ2-7, with D unresolved. The germline V and J ends were trimmed by 4 bases and 2 bases, with 9 bases remaining between them. CDR3 size: 12 residues. Germline V gene lookup returns CDR1 GTSNPN and CDR2 SVGIG (reference sequence). The CDR3 DNA sequence: TGTGCCTGGACCCGAGACACCTACGAGCAGTACTTC. This codes for CAWTRDTYEQYF.

The table lists this clone with many counts. J is TRBJ2-5 and V is TRBV7-9; D is perhaps TRBD1 or TRBD2 (7 bases each). V gave up 2 bases and J gave up 7 bases, with 14 bases separating them. Germline V lookup: CDR1 SEHNR, CDR2 FQNEAQ (reference sequence). The CDR3 spans 14 residues. In nucleotides, the CDR3 is TGTGCCAGCAGCTTACTCGCAGGGGGGGTGACCCAGTACTTC. This gives the protein CASSLLAGGVTQYF.

This chain links TRBV7-2 with TRBJ2-5, with unresolved D. V lost 2 bases to trimming and J lost 5 bases, with 15 bases between them. There are 15 residues in the CDR3. Germline V lookup: CDR1 SGHTA, CDR2 FQGNSA. CDR3 loop: CASSLLGGPGETQYF. The CDR3 bases are TGTGCCAGCAGCTTACTGGGCGGCCCAGGTGAGACCCAGTACTTC.

The genes are TRBV7-8 and TRBJ1-5; 7 nucleotides agree with TRBD1. The V and J ends lost 2 bases and 7 bases, in that order; junction bases with no gene match: 14. This CDR3 has 17 amino acids. Germline V gene lookup returns CDR1 SGHVS and CDR2 FQNEAQ. The CDR3 here is CASSLKRVRGGRQPQHF. DNA for the CDR3: TGTGCCAGCAGCTTAAAAAGGGTCAGGGGGGGTCGCCAGCCCCAGCATTTT.

CDR3 nucleotide sequence: TGTGCCAGCAGTTACTCGTTCACTGTCGGGCATGAGCAGTTCTTC. It is translated as CASSYSFTVGHEQFF. This rearrangement joins TRBV6-5 to TRBJ2-1; D remains unclear. V lost 0 bases, J lost 8 bases, and 14 bases lay in between. This CDR3 comprises 15 residues. Germline CDR1 reads MNHEY; CDR2 reads SVGAGI.

The rearrangement joins TRBV4-1 to TRBJ1-5; possible D gene TRBD1, 6 bases. Germline loops: CDR1 MGHRA, CDR2 YSYEKL. The V and J ends lost 4 bases and 0 bases respectively, with 16 bases between them. The CDR3 contains 17 residues. In DNA, the CDR3 is TGCGCCAGCAGCCCAGCACCCAGGGACAATAGCAATCAGCCCCAGCATTTT. It codes for CASSPAPRDNSNQPQHF.

The chain has TRBV15 and TRBJ2-1, with TRBD2 identical over 8 bases. Germline trimming cut 0 bases from V and 6 bases from J; bases unmatched to any gene: 1. This CDR3 spans 14 amino acids. Germline CDR1 reads LNHNV; CDR2 reads YYDKDF (reference sequence). CDR3 region: CATSRELAANEQFF. The CDR3, as DNA: TGTGCCACCAGCAGAGAACTAGCGGCCAATGAGCAGTTCTTC.